Only a few counts were recorded for the clone carrying this TCR beta chain. The source of the sample is a study of T-cell reconstitution after alpha-beta-depleted transplantation in children. The CDR3 consists of 12 residues. V was clipped by 3 bases and J by 8 bases, with 10 bases between them. TCRbeta library construction was performed incorporating unique molecular identifiers. TCRdb reanalysed the PCR reads using MiXCR and keeps one entry per CDR3 protein. The table records about 500,000 distinct CDR3 sequences, around a third of them present only once. V gene TRBV12-3 or TRBV12-4 combines with J gene TRBJ1-1; possible D gene TRBD1, 5 bases. The sequences come from PBMCs from the stem cell graft donor, collected from the stem cell graft. This receptor was obtained from a human donor who donated a stem cell graft to a child with aplastic anemia. CDR3 sequence reads: CASSFSPGEAFF. The CDR3 DNA follows: TGTGCCAGCAGTTTTAGTCCAGGGGAAGCTTTCTTT.